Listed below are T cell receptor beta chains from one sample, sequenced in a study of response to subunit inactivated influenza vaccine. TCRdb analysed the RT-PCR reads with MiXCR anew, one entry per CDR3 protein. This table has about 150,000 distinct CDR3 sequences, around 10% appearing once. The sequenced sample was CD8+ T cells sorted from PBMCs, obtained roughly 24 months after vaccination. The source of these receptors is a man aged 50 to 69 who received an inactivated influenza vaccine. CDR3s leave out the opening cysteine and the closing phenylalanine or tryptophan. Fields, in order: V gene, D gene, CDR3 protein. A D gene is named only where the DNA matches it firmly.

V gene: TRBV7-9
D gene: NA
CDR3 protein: ASSLGSRVDIQY

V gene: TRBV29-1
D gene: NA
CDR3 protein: SVVLGETGELF

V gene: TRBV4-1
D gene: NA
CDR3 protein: ASSQVLRDSGNTIY

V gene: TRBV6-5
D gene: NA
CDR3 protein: ASSYATNTEAF

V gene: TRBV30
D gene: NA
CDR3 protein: AWSNAGNQPQH

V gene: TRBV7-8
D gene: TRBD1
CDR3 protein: ASSQQGSSTYEQY

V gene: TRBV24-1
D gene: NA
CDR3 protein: ATSDWSAGLTLYNEQF

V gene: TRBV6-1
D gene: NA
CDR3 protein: ASSEPRTEHSYEQY

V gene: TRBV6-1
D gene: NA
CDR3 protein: ASSERETYNEQF

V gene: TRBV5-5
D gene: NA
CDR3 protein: ASSLKGDTYYEQY

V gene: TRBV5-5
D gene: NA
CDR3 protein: ASSLAPDVCYEQY

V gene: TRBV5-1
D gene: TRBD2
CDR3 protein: ASSQAGGPGYEQF

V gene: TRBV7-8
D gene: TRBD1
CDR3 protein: ASSLYFTGQVDQPQH

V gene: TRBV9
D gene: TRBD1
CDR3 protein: ASSASGQPYEQY

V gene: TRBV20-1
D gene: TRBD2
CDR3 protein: SARATLAGEGYEQY

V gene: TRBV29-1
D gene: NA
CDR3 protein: SVEGGWQTEAF

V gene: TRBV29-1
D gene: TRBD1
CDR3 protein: SVEGSLGQGIYEQY

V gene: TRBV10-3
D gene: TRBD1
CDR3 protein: AISESQGAGYEQY

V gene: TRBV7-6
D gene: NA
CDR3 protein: ASSLASEGHWQF

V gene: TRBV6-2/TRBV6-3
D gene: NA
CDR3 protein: ASSYSGGTDTQY

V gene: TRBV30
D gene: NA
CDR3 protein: AWSVTGYNEQF

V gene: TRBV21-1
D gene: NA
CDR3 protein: ASSKVLETQY

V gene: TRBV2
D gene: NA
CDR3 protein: ASKVDPNWETQY

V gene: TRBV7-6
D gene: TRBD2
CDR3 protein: ASSSIAGGDTDTQY

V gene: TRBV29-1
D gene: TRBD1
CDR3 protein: SVYTGTGTYEQY

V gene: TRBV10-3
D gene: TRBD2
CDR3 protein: AISEDPLAGDTDTQY